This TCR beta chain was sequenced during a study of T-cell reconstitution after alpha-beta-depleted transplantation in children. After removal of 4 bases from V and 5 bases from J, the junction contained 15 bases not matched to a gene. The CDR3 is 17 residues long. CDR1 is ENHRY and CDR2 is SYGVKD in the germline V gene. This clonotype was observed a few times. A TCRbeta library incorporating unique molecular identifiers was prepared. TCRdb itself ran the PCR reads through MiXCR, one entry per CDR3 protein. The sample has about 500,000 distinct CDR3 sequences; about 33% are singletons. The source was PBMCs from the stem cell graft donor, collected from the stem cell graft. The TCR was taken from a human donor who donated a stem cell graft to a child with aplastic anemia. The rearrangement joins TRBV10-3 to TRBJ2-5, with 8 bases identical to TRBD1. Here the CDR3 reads CAISAVAGGDPRETQYF. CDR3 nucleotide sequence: TGTGCCATCAGTGCGGTGGCAGGGGGCGACCCACGGGAGACCCAGTACTTC.